The 6 T cell receptor beta chains below all came from one sample that was sequenced in a study of identical twins (dated by TCRdb to about 2016). Receptor amplification or capture employed 5' RACE. For sequencing, an Illumina HiSeq 2000 was employed. TCRdb ran its own pipeline on the public reads, namely fastp trimming at Q25 and MiXCR clone calling, and kept in-frame beta chains. Each CDR3 protein appears once, grouped with its most common genes and DNA. The table for this sample lists about 240,000 distinct CDR3 sequences; about 13% of them were counted only once. In total, the top ten clones hold 3.5% to 5% of the sample. This sample also belongs to another study, concerning yellow fever vaccine responses in identical twins.

Sequencing was done on a sample of memory (CD45RO+) T cells sorted from blood. This sample's cell subset or site label indicates: CD45RO+ enriched T cells. Source of these receptors: a woman aged 18-29 years in good health.

The table lists this clonotype with a few counts. The J gene is TRBJ2-4, the V gene TRBV6-1, with TRBD2 identical over 13 bases. Germline CDR1 is MNHNS and CDR2 is SASEGT. The trim removed 3 bases at V and 8 bases at J, leaving 10 bases unmatched. The CDR3 is 17 amino acids. The CDR3 loop reads CASSDRLAGGRLDIQYF. The DNA of the CDR3 is TGTGCCAGCAGTGACCGACTAGCGGGGGGCCGGTTGGACATTCAGTACTTC.

The chain combines TRBV7-2 with TRBJ1-2; D remains ambiguous. The germline gives CDR1 SGHTA, CDR2 FQGNSA. Trimming pared 1 base from V and 4 bases from J, leaving 4 bases between. The CDR3 is 12 residues long. As DNA, the CDR3 is TGTGCCAGCAGCTTAGACTTCTATGGCTACACCTTC. Translation gives CASSLDFYGYTF. Full variable domain (missing parts from reference TRBV7-2 and TRBJ1-2): GAGVSQSPSNKVTEKGKDVELRCDPISGHTALYWYRQSLGQGLEFLIYFQGNSAPDKSGLPSDRFSAERTGGSVSTLTIQRTQQEDSAVYLCASSLDFYGYTFGSGTRLTVV.

The chain links TRBV4-3 to TRBJ2-3; 14 bases map to TRBD2. Germline V gene lookup returns CDR1 LGHNA and CDR2 YSLEER. The length of the CDR3 is 20 residues. V was pared by 0 bases and J by 3 bases, with 11 bases of the junction left unmatched. For the CDR3, the DNA is TGCGCCAGCAGCCAAGAAACCGGGACTAGCGGGAGTTTTTGGACAGATACGCAGTATTTT. Residues: CASSQETGTSGSFWTDTQYF.

This sequence joins TRBV21-1 and TRBJ2-7; the listed D gene, TRBD1, was not tested against the DNA. TRBV21-1 represents a pseudogene. This CDR3 has 15 residues. The CDR3 is CASSKDGTLIFEQYF. CDR3 coding DNA: TGTGCCAGCAGCAAAGACGGGACACTTATCTTCGAGCAGTACTTC.

Worth noting for this clonotype: Given a much more abundant clone one base away, this may be a read error. The genes are TRBV9 and TRBJ2-1; TRBD2 matches 9 bases. V was pared by 0 bases and J by 9 bases, with 13 bases of the junction left unmatched. The CDR3 sequence is 17 residues long. The germline V gene encodes CDR1 SGDLS and CDR2 YYNGEE. The CDR3 protein is CASSVAASGMIGSEQFF. CDR3 nucleotides: TGTGCCAGCAGCGTAGCTGCTAGCGGGATGATTGGTAGTGAGCAGTTCTTC.

Of note for this clonotype: A much bigger clone sits one base away, suggesting this may be a read error. This chain uses TRBV6-1 with TRBJ2-7; D is unclear. The V end was cut by 6 bases, the J end by 3 bases, with 3 bases between. The CDR3 has 10 residues. CDR1 and CDR2 (germline): MNHNS, SASEGT. This CDR3 is CASRLYEQYF. The DNA of the CDR3 is TGTGCCAGCAGGCTCTACGAGCAGTACTTC.